A selection of T cell receptor beta chains follows, all from one sample in a study of cytomegalovirus exposure and HLA in healthy donors. Sequencing used immunoSEQ multiplex PCR; TCRdb keeps in-frame clones, though not all of them. This sample contains tens of thousands of clones. The sample was PBMCs. Every receptor here comes from a woman in her twenties or thirties in good health and CMV-seronegative. CDR3s include the opening cysteine and the closing phenylalanine or tryptophan. D genes are given only for firm matches.

d_call | j_call | v_call | cdr3_nt | cdr3_aa
TRBD1 | TRBJ2-7 | TRBV7-9 | TGTGCCAGCAGCTTAGAAGGAGGGGACAGGGCCTTGGAGCAGTACTTC | CASSLEGGDRALEQYF
TRBD2 | TRBJ2-1 | TRBV6-5 | TGTGCCAGCAGCTTACTAGCGGGGGGGTATGGTGAGCAGTTCTTC | CASSLLAGGYGEQFF
TRBD1 | TRBJ1-2 | TRBV5-5 | TGTGCCAGCACCCCGACAGGGGGGAGCTATGGCTACACCTTC | CASTPTGGSYGYTF
. | TRBJ1-1 | TRBV7-9 | TGTGCCAGCAGCTTAGAAACTGGGGGCTACCTCATGAACACTGAAGCTTTCTTT | CASSLETGGYLMNTEAFF
. | TRBJ2-7 | TRBV25-1 | TGTGCCAGCAGTATATTAGACAGGACGCAGTACTTC | CASSILDRTQYF
. | TRBJ2-7 | TRBV5-1 | TGCGCCAGCAGCGTTGACAGGCTGCAGTACTTC | CASSVDRLQYF
TRBD2 | TRBJ2-5 | TRBV7-6 | TGTGCCAGCAGCTTATGGGAGGGGGAGACCCAGTACTTC | CASSLWEGETQYF
. | TRBJ1-5 | TRBV6-1 | TGTGCCAGCAGTGAAAAAGGCAGGTGGGATCAGCCCCAGCATTTT | CASSEKGRWDQPQHF
. | TRBJ2-3 | TRBV2 | TGTGCCAGCAGTGGGCGGGGAAACGGCTATACGCAGTATTTT | CASSGRGNGYTQYF
. | TRBJ1-6 | TRBV6-5 | TGTGCCAGCAGTTACGGGAGGGAAAATTCACCCCTCCACTTT | CASSYGRENSPLHF
. | TRBJ2-6 | TRBV9 | TGTGCCAGCAGCGCCTTCTTGACAGGTTTGTCCTCTGGGGCCAACGTCCTGACTTTC | CASSAFLTGLSSGANVLTF
TRBD1 | TRBJ2-1 | TRBV7-6 | TGTGCCAGCAGCTCCCTGCCGGGACAGGGGGGTAATGAGCAGTTCTTC | CASSSLPGQGGNEQFF
. | TRBJ1-6 | TRBV4-1 | TGCGCCAGCAGCCCTATTGGAGGGAATTCACCCCTCCACTTT | CASSPIGGNSPLHF
TRBD1 | TRBJ1-3 | TRBV29-1 | TGCAGCGTTTCCACAGGGGGCAGTGGAAACACCATATATTTT | CSVSTGGSGNTIYF
. | TRBJ1-4 | TRBV5-1 | TGCGCCAGCAGCTTGGACGCTGCGGGGGGCGGTGAAAAACTGTTTTTT | CASSLDAAGGGEKLFF
. | TRBJ1-2 | TRBV4-1 | TGCGCCAGCAGCCAAGATTTCCAGGGTGGCTACACCTTC | CASSQDFQGGYTF
. | TRBJ1-2 | TRBV28 | TGTGCCAGTTGGGACAAGGCGAACTATGGCTACACCTTC | CASWDKANYGYTF
. | TRBJ1-2 | TRBV6-5 | TGTGCCAGCAGTTCCCCGGCGGCAGGGGAGGGGTATGGCTACACCTTC | CASSSPAAGEGYGYTF
. | TRBJ1-1 | TRBV28 | TGTGCCAGCAGTTTTCCCTGGAACACTGAAGCTTTCTTT | CASSFPWNTEAFF
. | TRBJ1-2 | TRBV19 | TGTGCCAGTAGTCCCACGCGGGAGGGCTACACCTTC | CASSPTREGYTF
TRBD1 | TRBJ2-5 | TRBV6-4 | TGTGCCAGCAGTCCGCGACAGGGGGATATTGAGACCCAGTACTTC | CASSPRQGDIETQYF
TRBD1 | TRBJ1-2 | TRBV18 | TGTGCCAGCTCAGTTGACAGGGGAGCGAGTGGCTACACCTTC | CASSVDRGASGYTF
. | TRBJ2-7 | TRBV6-1 | TGTGCCAGCGAGGGAACAGAGATCTACGAGCAGTACTTC | CASEGTEIYEQYF
TRBD2 | TRBJ2-7 | TRBV4-2 | TGTGCCAGCAGCCAAGCTCTAGCGGAAGAGCAGTACTTC | CASSQALAEEQYF
. | TRBJ1-1 | TRBV7-8 | TGTGCCAGCCAAGGCACAGGGACGACTGAAGCTTTCTTT | CASQGTGTTEAFF
. | TRBJ2-1 | TRBV6-5 | TGTGCCAGCAGGGCTACTAGGCGAACGGAGAATGAGCAGTTCTTC | CASRATRRTENEQFF
. | TRBJ1-1 | TRBV27 | TGTGCCAGCAGTTTCGGTTCCCTGGTCACTGAAGCTTTCTTT | CASSFGSLVTEAFF
. | TRBJ2-7 | TRBV29-1 | TGCAGCGTTGCGGGTGAGGTCCACGAGCAGTACTTC | CSVAGEVHEQYF
. | TRBJ2-5 | TRBV2 | TGTGCCAGCAGTGTCCGGAGGGCCGGGGAGACCCAGTACTTC | CASSVRRAGETQYF
TRBD1 | TRBJ2-1 | TRBV6-5 | TGTGCCAGCAGTTACTTCGGACAGGAATACAATGAGCAGTTCTTC | CASSYFGQEYNEQFF
TRBD2 | TRBJ2-7 | TRBV9 | TGTGCCAGCAGCGCTGGACTAGACTACGAGCAGTACTTC | CASSAGLDYEQYF
. | TRBJ2-7 | TRBV18 | TGTGCCAGCTCACAACAGGGTAGCGAGCAGTACTTC | CASSQQGSEQYF
. | TRBJ1-2 | TRBV2 | TGTGGTCCGGCAGGGGGCTACACCTTC | CGPAGGYTF
. | TRBJ1-4 | TRBV7-2 | TGTGCCAGCAGCTTATCGACCAGGGGTGGCGAAAAACTGTTTTTT | CASSLSTRGGEKLFF
TRBD2 | TRBJ2-3 | TRBV6-1 | TGTGCCAGCAGTGTACTAGCGGGGGCCCGGAGCACAGATACGCAGTATTTT | CASSVLAGARSTDTQYF
. | TRBJ2-7 | TRBV7-6 | TGTGCCAGCAGCTTAGGGGTAACAGGGATCTCCTACGAGCAGTACTTC | CASSLGVTGISYEQYF
TRBD1 | TRBJ2-7 | TRBV10-1 | TGCGCCAGCAGTGAGGGGACAGGGGCGGCCTACGAGCAGTACTTC | CASSEGTGAAYEQYF